Following are 15 T cell receptor beta chains from one sample sequenced in a study of T cell responses to AZD1222 COVID-19 vaccine. The data were produced by immunoSEQ multiplex PCR, yet TCRdb's version contains in-frame clones alone and is incomplete. The sample lists about 150,000 clones; over 75% were seen once. The sequenced sample was peripheral blood, obtained on day 0 of AZD1222 vaccination. These receptors were obtained from an adult in good health.

V gene TRBV20-1 combines with J gene TRBJ2-7; D might be TRBD1 (6 bases). Looked up from germline, CDR1 is DFQATT and CDR2 is SNEGSKA (reference sequence). This CDR3 comprises 14 residues. V lost 3 bases and J 5 bases, leaving 17 bases between the germline ends. The chain's CDR3 is CSASAPGHQDEQYF. DNA for the CDR3: TGCAGTGCTAGTGCACCGGGACACCAAGACGAGCAGTACTTC.

This chain joins TRBV6-2 or TRBV6-3 and TRBJ1-5; D ambiguous. The CDR3 extends over 12 amino acids. The germline gives CDR1 MNHEY, CDR2 SVGEGT. The ends were cut back, 2 bases at V and 6 bases at J, with 5 bases in the middle. This chain's CDR3 is CASSYRAQPQHF. CDR3 DNA: TGTGCCAGCAGTTACCGGGCTCAGCCCCAGCATTTT.

The chain joins TRBV19 to TRBJ2-3; TRBD2 agrees at 10 bases. After removal of 3 bases from V and 5 bases from J, the junction contained 8 bases not matched to a gene. The germline V gene encodes CDR1 LNHDA and CDR2 SQIVND (reference sequence). CDR3 length: 16 amino acids. Here the CDR3 DNA reads TGTGCCAGTAGTATCTTCCAGCGGGGGGGTGGAGATACGCAGTATTTT. Protein product: CASSIFQRGGGDTQYF.

The V gene is TRBV11-2, the J gene TRBJ2-7; 8 bases map to TRBD1. V dropped 0 bases and J dropped 3; count of bases not matched to a gene: 1. CDR1 and CDR2 from the germline V gene are SGHAT and FQNNGV. The CDR3 is made up of 14 amino acids. The CDR3 spells CASSLETGGYEQYF. In DNA form, the CDR3 reads TGTGCCAGCAGCTTAGAAACAGGGGGCTACGAGCAGTACTTC. Drawing the rest from reference TRBV11-2 and TRBJ2-7, the complete variable domain is EAGVAQSPRYKIIEKRQSVAFWCNPISGHATLYWYQQILGQGPKLLIQFQNNGVVDDSQLPKDRFSAERLKGVDSTLKIQPAKLEDSAVYLCASSLETGGYEQYFGPGTRLTVT.

The CDR3 DNA is TGTGCCACCGGGACGTACGAGCAGTACTTC. Its protein is CATGTYEQYF. The chain combines TRBV2 with TRBJ2-7, with D possibly called TRBD1 or TRBD2 (5 bases each). Trimming left V 10 bases short and J 4 bases short, with 8 bases between. Germline CDR1 and CDR2: SNHLY and FYNNEI. CDR3 length: 10 residues.

This clone was counted a few times. The chain employs TRBV28 and TRBJ1-5, with D unclear. The CDR3 loop spans 13 amino acids. Germline V gene lookup returns CDR1 MDHEN and CDR2 SYDVKM. V dropped 5 bases and J dropped 5 bases, with 10 bases sitting between them. The CDR3 protein is CASSGETYQPQHF. The CDR3 DNA is TGTGCCAGCAGTGGGGAAACGTATCAGCCCCAGCATTTT.

This chain links TRBV6-5 with TRBJ1-5; no firm D call. The length of the CDR3 is 14 residues. Germline CDR1 is MNHEY and CDR2 is SVGAGI. Trimming took 4 bases from V and 3 from J, leaving 10 bases between them. CDR3 in DNA: TGTGCCAGCAGTTCAACCGGGTACAATCAGCCCCAGCATTTT. This encodes CASSSTGYNQPQHF.

The V and J genes are TRBV5-4 and TRBJ2-5, with 7 bases identical to TRBD2. The V and J ends lost 0 bases and 3 bases, in that order; junction bases with no gene match: 2. Germline V gene lookup returns CDR1 SGHNT and CDR2 YYREEE (reference sequence). The CDR3 loop spans 14 amino acids. The DNA for the CDR3 is TGTGCCAGCAGCTTGGCCAGCGGGAAAGAGACCCAGTACTTC. Its translation: CASSLASGKETQYF. The full variable domain, rest sourced from reference TRBV5-4 and TRBJ2-5, is ETGVTQSPTHLIKTRGQQVTLRCSSQSGHNTVSWYQQALGQGPQFIFQYYREEENGRGNFPPRFSGLQFPNYSSELNVNALELDDSALYLCASSLASGKETQYFGPGTRLLVL.

The genes are TRBV9 and TRBJ1-1, with D tentatively TRBD1 (6 bases). CDR3 size: 14 residues. From germline, CDR1 is SGDLS and CDR2 YYNGEE. Trimming removed 3 bases at V and 2 bases at J, with 11 bases between. The CDR3: CASSETGQNTEAFF. CDR3 nucleotides: TGTGCCAGCAGCGAGACGGGACAAAACACTGAAGCTTTCTTT.

In this sample, this clone turned up a few times. CDR3 sequence (DNA): TGTGCCAGCAGCTTAACGGGGGGCGCTGAAGCTTTCTTT. Translating gives CASSLTGGAEAFF. This sequence joins TRBV7-3 and TRBJ1-1; a possible D gene is TRBD1 (6 bases). Trimming pared 0 bases from V and 6 bases from J, leaving 8 bases between. CDR1 is SGHTA and CDR2 is FQGTGA in the germline V gene. The CDR3 extends over 13 amino acids.

This chain uses TRBV6-1 with TRBJ1-1, with 7 nucleotides matching TRBD1. V dropped 4 bases and J dropped 6; count of bases not matched to a gene: 8. Germline V lookup: CDR1 MNHNS, CDR2 SASEGT. This CDR3 has 14 amino acids. CDR3 residues: CASSAKQGNAEAFF. The CDR3 coding sequence is TGTGCCAGCAGTGCAAAACAGGGGAATGCTGAAGCTTTCTTT.

V is TRBV6-2 or TRBV6-3 and J is TRBJ2-7, with D perhaps given as TRBD1 or TRBD2 (5 bases each). Trimming shortened V by 0 bases and J by 3 bases, and 15 bases separated the two germline ends. The germline CDR1 and CDR2 sequences are MNHEY and SVGEGT. The CDR3 runs to 16 residues. The DNA of the CDR3 is TGTGCCAGCAGTTACTCGAGCCAGGGACCTATCTACGAGCAGTACGTC. The encoded protein is CASSYSSQGPIYEQYV.

The chain has TRBV18 and TRBJ2-2; D is unclear. This CDR3 region has 12 residues. Germline-derived CDR1 and CDR2 are KGHSH and LQKENI. V was trimmed by 3 bases and J by 3 bases, leaving 2 bases between them. The chain's CDR3 is CASSPYTGELFF. DNA for the CDR3: TGTGCCAGCTCACCCTACACCGGGGAGCTGTTTTTT.

The chain carries TRBV25-1 and TRBJ1-5; 10 bases agree with TRBD1. With V trimmed by 6 bases and J by 4 bases, 3 bases remained unmatched. The CDR3 runs to 14 residues. The germline V gene has CDR1 MGHDK and CDR2 SYGVNS. Here the CDR3 DNA reads TGTGCCAGCAGAGGGACAGGGGAGAATCAGCCCCAGCATTTT. Protein: CASRGTGENQPQHF. Combining the CDR3 with reference TRBV25-1 and TRBJ1-5 gives the whole variable domain EADIYQTPRYLVIGTGKKITLECSQTMGHDKMYWYQQDPGMELHLIHYSYGVNSTEKGDLSSESTVSRIRTEHFPLTLESARPSHTSQYLCASRGTGENQPQHFGDGTRLSIL.

The table lists this clone with a few counts. The rearrangement uses TRBV27 and TRBJ1-4; the D is unclear. The CDR3 covers 12 residues. The germline V gene has CDR1 MNHEY and CDR2 SMNVEV (reference sequence). V lost 6 bases, J lost 10 bases, and 12 bases lay in between. CDR3 DNA sequence: TGTGCCAGCAGGGAAATCATGGGAAAACTGTTTTTT. This encodes CASREIMGKLFF.